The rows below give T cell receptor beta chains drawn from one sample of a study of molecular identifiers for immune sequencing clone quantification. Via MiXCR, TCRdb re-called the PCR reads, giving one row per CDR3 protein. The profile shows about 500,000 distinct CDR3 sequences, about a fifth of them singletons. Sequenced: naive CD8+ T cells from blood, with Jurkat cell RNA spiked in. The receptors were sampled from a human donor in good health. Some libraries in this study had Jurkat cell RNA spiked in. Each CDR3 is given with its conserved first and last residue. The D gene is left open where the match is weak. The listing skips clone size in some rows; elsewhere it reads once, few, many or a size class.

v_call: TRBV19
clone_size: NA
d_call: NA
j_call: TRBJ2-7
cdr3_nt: TGTGCCAGTAGTATAGGCGCAGGGGTCGGCTACGAGCAGTACTTC
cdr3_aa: CASSIGAGVGYEQYF

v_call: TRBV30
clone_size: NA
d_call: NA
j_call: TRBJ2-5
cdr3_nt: TGTGCCTGGAGTGTAAACGGGCCTCGTAATCAAGAGACCCAGTACTTC
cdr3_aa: CAWSVNGPRNQETQYF

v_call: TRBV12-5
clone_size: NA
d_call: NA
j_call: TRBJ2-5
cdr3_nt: TGTGCTAGTGGTTTTCCCCGCGAACGAGGGGAGACCCAGTACTTC
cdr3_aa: CASGFPRERGETQYF

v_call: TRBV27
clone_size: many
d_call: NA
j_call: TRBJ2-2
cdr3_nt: TGTGCCAGCAGTTTAGGAATAAACACCGGGGAGCTGTTTTTT
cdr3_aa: CASSLGINTGELFF

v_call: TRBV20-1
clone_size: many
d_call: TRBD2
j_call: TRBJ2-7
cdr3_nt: TGCAGTGCTAGAGACCTAGCGGAACCGCACTACGAGCAGTACTTC
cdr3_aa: CSARDLAEPHYEQYF

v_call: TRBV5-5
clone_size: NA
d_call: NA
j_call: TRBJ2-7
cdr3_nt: TGTGCCAGCAGCTTGGACGGCAGGGGGGTCTACGAGCAGTACTTC
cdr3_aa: CASSLDGRGVYEQYF

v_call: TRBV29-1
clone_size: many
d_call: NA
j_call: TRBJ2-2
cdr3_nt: TGCAGCGTTGGGCAGGGTAAAGGTACCGGGGAGCTGTTTTTT
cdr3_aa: CSVGQGKGTGELFF

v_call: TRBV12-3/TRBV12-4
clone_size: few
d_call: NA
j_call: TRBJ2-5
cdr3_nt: TGTGCCAGCACTACCTCGCGCCGGGAGACCCAGTACTTC
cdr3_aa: CASTTSRRETQYF

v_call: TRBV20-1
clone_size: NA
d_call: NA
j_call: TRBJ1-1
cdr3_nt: TGCAGTGCTACGGGCCGAGAAAACACTGAAGCTTTCTTT
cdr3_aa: CSATGRENTEAFF

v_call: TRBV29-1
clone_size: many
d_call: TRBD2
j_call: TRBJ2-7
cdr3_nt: TGCAGCGTAGTAGGGGCGGGAGGTTCGACCTACGAGCAGTACTTC
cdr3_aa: CSVVGAGGSTYEQYF

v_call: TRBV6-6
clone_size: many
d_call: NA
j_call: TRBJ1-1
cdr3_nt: TGTGCCAGCAGTTACTCGAGTCAGACTGAAGCTTTCTTT
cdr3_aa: CASSYSSQTEAFF

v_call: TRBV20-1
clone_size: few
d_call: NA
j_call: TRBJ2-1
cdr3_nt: TGCAGTGCTAGTAGGAGCTCCTACAATGAGCAGTTCTTC
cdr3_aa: CSASRSSYNEQFF

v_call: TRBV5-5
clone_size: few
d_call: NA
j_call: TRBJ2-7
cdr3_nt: TGTGCCAGCAGCCCTGTCTCGGCCTACGAGCAGTACTTC
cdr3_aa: CASSPVSAYEQYF

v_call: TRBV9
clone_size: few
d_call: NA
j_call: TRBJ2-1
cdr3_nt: TGTGCCAGCAGCGGGTGGGCCGACAATGAGCAGTTCTTC
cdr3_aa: CASSGWADNEQFF

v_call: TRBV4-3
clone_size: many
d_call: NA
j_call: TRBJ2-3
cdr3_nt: TGCGCCAGCAGCGAAGGGGTACCTAGTGGCCTGACTATCACAGATACGCAGTATTTT
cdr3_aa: CASSEGVPSGLTITDTQYF

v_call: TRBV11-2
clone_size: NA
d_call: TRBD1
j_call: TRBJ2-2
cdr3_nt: TGTGCCAGCAGTTACGGACAGGGCGTCACCGGGGAGCTGTTTTTT
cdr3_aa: CASSYGQGVTGELFF

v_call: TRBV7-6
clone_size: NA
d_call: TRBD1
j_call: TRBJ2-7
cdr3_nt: TGTGCCAGCAGCTTAGGGACAGGGCTGGGGGAGCAGTACTTC
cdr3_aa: CASSLGTGLGEQYF

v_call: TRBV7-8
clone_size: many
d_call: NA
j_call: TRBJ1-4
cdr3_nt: TGTGCCAGCAGTCACAGGGTAAATGAAAAACTGTTTTTT
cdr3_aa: CASSHRVNEKLFF

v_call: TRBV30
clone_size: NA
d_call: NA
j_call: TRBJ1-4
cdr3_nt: TGTGCCTGGAGCGAGTATAATGAAAAACTGTTTTTT
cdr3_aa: CAWSEYNEKLFF

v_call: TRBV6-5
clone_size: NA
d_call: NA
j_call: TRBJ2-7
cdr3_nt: TGTGCCAGCAGTGAAGGACCTGGATCCTACGAGCAGTACTTC
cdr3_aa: CASSEGPGSYEQYF

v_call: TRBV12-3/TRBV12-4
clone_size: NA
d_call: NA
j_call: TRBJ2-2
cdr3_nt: TGTGCCAGCAGTGGAATCCCCGAGGAGCTGTTTTTT
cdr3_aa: CASSGIPEELFF

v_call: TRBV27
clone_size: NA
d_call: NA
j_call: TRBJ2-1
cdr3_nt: TGTGCCAGCAGTTTACTTCTCGTCGGGGGCCAATCCTACAATGAGCAGTTCTTC
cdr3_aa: CASSLLLVGGQSYNEQFF

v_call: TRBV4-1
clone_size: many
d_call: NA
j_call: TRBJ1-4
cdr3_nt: TGCGCCAGCAGCCAAGTTGTCAATCGGGCAACTAATGAAAAACTGTTTTTT
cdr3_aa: CASSQVVNRATNEKLFF

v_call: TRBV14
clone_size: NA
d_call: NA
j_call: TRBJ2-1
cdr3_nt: TGTGCCAGCAGCCAAGGGGCGCGGGTGAGCTCCTACAATGAGCAGTTCTTC
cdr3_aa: CASSQGARVSSYNEQFF

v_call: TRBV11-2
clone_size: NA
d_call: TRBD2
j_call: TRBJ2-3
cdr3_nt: TGTGCCAGCAGCTTCGGCTCGACTAGCCCGGATACGCAGTATTTT
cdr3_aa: CASSFGSTSPDTQYF

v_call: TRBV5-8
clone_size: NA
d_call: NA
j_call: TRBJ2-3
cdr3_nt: TGTGCCAGCAGTCTAACGGGCACCTCAGGGTTCGCAGATACGCAGTATTTT
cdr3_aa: CASSLTGTSGFADTQYF

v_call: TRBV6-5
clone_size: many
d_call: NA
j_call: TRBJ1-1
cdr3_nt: TGTGCCAGCAGCCCGAGATGGGACACTGAAGCTTTCTTT
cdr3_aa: CASSPRWDTEAFF

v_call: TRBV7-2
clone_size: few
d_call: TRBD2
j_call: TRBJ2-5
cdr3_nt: TGTGCCAGCAGCTTTCCTAGCGGGAGTGGTGAGACCCAGTACTTC
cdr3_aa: CASSFPSGSGETQYF

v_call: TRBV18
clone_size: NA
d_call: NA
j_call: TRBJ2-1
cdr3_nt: TGTGCCAGCTCACCTGGGACACTCAAGGGCAATGAGCAGTTCTTC
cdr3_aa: CASSPGTLKGNEQFF

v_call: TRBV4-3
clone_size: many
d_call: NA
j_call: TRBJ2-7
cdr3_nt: TGCGCCAGCAGCCAAGGGTCAGGGCTGGACGAGCAGTACTTC
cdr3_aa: CASSQGSGLDEQYF

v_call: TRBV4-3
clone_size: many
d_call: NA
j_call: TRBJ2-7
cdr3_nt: TGCGCCAGCAGCCCGACAAGGGACATGGAGCAGTACTTC
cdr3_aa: CASSPTRDMEQYF

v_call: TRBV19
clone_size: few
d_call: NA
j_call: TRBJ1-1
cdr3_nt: TGTGCCAGTAGTACCGGGACATTCAACACTGAAGCTTTCTTT
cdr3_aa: CASSTGTFNTEAFF

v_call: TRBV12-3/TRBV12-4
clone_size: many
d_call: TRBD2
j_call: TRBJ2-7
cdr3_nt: TGTGCCAGCAGTTTAGGGCGGGAGTCCTACGAGCAGTACTTC
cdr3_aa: CASSLGRESYEQYF

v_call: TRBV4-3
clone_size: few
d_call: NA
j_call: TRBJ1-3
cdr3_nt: TGCGCCAGCAGCCAAGGACTTGGCAGGGCTATCTCTGGAAACACCATATATTTT
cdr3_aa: CASSQGLGRAISGNTIYF

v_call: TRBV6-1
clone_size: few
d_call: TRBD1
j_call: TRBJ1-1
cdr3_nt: TGTGCCAGCAGTCGGGACAGGGGACGGGTGGCTGAAGCTTTCTTT
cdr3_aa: CASSRDRGRVAEAFF

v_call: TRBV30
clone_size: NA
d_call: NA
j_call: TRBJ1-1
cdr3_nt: TGTGCCTCCTACCCCAAGGGCCTTTCCACTGAAGCTTTCTTT
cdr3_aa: CASYPKGLSTEAFF

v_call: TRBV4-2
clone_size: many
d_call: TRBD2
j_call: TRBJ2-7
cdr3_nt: TGTGCCAGCAGCCATAGCGGGCCCTCCTACGAGCAGTACTTC
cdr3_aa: CASSHSGPSYEQYF

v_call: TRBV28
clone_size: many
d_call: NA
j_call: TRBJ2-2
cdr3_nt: TGTGCCAGCAGTTCGTATCATCTTCTCTCGGGTCCCGGGGAGCTGTTTTTT
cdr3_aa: CASSSYHLLSGPGELFF

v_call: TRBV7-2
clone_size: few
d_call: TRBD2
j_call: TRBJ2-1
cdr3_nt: TGTGCCAGCAGCTTAGTAACTAGCGGGGAGCAGTTCTTC
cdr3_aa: CASSLVTSGEQFF

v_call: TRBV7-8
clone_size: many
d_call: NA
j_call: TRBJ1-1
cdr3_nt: TGTGCCAGCAGCTTACAGGGCAGTACTGGCACTGAAGCTTTCTTT
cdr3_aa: CASSLQGSTGTEAFF

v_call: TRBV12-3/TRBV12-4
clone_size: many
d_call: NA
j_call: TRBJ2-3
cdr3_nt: TGTGCCAGCAGCCGAGACCAACCCTACACAGATACGCAGTATTTT
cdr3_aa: CASSRDQPYTDTQYF

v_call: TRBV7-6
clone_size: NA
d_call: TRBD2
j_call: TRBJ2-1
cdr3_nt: TGTGCCAGCAGCCGGAGGAGGGAGGGCGCGACAACAAATGAGCAGTTCTTC
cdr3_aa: CASSRRREGATTNEQFF

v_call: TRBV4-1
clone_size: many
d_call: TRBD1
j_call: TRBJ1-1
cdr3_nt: TGCGCCAGCAGCCTAGACAGGGGCCCCAACACTGAAGCTTTCTTT
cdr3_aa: CASSLDRGPNTEAFF

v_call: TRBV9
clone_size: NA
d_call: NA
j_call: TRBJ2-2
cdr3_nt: TGTGCCAGCAGCGTAGATGGGGGCGGGGAGCTGTTTTTT
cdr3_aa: CASSVDGGGELFF

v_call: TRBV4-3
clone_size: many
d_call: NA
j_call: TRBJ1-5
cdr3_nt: TGCGCCAGCAGCCAGGGATATAGCAATCAGCCCCAGCATTTT
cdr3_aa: CASSQGYSNQPQHF

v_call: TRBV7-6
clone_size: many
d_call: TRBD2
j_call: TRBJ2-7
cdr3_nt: TGTGCCAGCAGCGAAGATAGCGGGGGGAGCTCCTACGAGCAGTACTTC
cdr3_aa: CASSEDSGGSSYEQYF

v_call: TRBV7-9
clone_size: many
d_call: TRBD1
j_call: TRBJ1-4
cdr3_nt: TGTGCCAGCAGCTGGACAGGGGAAGAAAAACTGTTTTTT
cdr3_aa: CASSWTGEEKLFF

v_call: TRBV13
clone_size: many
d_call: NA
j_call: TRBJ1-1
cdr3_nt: TGTGCCAGCAGCTTAGAAACAGGGTCGTATAACACTGAAGCTTTCTTT
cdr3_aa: CASSLETGSYNTEAFF

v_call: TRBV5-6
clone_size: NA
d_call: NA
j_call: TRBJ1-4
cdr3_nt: TGTGCCAGCAGCGTCCTGGGGGAGGGGCGTTCTGAAAAACTGTTTTTT
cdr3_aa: CASSVLGEGRSEKLFF

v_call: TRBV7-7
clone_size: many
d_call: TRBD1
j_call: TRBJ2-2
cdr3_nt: TGTGCTAGCAGCCCAGGGGGAGCAGGGCAGAACACCGGGGAGCTGTTTTTT
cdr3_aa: CASSPGGAGQNTGELFF

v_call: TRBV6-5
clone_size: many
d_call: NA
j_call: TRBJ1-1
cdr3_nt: TGTGCCAGCAGTTACGGGCAAGCGAACACTGAAGCTTTCTTT
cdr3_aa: CASSYGQANTEAFF

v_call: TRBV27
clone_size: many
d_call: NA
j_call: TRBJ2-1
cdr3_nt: TGTGCCAGCAGTCCCCTTCGGACCGTGACCTACAATGAGCAGTTCTTC
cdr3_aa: CASSPLRTVTYNEQFF

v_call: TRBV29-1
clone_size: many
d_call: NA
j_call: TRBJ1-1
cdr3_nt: TGCAGCGCCCAGAACACTGAAGCTTTCTTT
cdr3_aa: CSAQNTEAFF